Listed below are T cell receptor beta chains from one sample, sequenced in a study of cytomegalovirus exposure and HLA in healthy donors. The method was immunoSEQ multiplex PCR; TCRdb's version includes in-frame clones alone and lacks a portion of them. This sample yields approximately 56,000 clones, of which around nine tenths are seen a single time; 1.1% belongs to the top ten. The sequenced sample consisted of PBMCs. Receptor source: a man between 18 and 35 years old in good health and CMV-seronegative. Both conserved end residues are part of each CDR3. Fields, in order: CDR3 length, D gene, J gene, clone size, V gene, CDR3 protein, CDR3 DNA. A D gene is named only where the DNA matches it firmly. Clone size, where shown, is once, few, many, or a class for clones that have expanded.

13 . TRBJ2-5 . TRBV6-5 CASRHTGLETQYF TGTGCCAGCAGACACACAGGGCTAGAGACCCAGTACTTC
14 . TRBJ2-7 . TRBV18 CASSPNRTVYEQYF TGTGCCAGCTCACCTAATAGGACTGTCTACGAGCAGTACTTC
14 . TRBJ1-2 . TRBV6-1 CASSEEPRADGYTF TGTGCCAGCAGTGAAGAGCCGAGAGCGGATGGCTACACCTTC
13 TRBD1 TRBJ2-2 once TRBV6-5 CASSSTGSGELFF TGTGCCAGCAGTTCGACAGGGTCCGGGGAGCTGTTTTTT
14 . TRBJ1-2 . TRBV27 CASSPGTLRPGYTF TGTGCCAGCAGTCCCGGGACACTAAGGCCCGGCTACACCTTC
17 . TRBJ1-5 . TRBV7-2 CASSPRFDRFNNQPQHF TGTGCCAGCAGCCCTCGGTTCGACAGGTTCAACAATCAGCCCCAGCATTTT
13 . TRBJ2-3 . TRBV19 CASSLRGSDTQYF TGTGCCAGTAGCCTACGGGGGTCAGATACGCAGTATTTT
14 . TRBJ2-7 . TRBV13 CASSTPDTSYEQYF TGTGCCAGCAGCACCCCGGACACCAGTTACGAGCAGTACTTC
15 . TRBJ2-1 . TRBV5-3 CARSLRMGSQVKQFF TGTGCCAGAAGCTTGAGGATGGGTTCTCAGGTTAAGCAGTTCTTC
15 . TRBJ1-1 . TRBV27 CASSLFTRHLPEAFF TGTGCCAGCAGTTTATTTACCCGACATCTACCTGAAGCTTTCTTT
15 . TRBJ2-3 once TRBV12-2 CASGGGGPCTDTQYF TGTGCAAGTGGGGGGGGAGGGCCTTGCACAGATACGCAGTATTTT
15 . TRBJ2-7 . TRBV28 CASSPSETVTYEQYF TGTGCCAGCAGTCCCTCGGAGACAGTTACCTACGAGCAGTACTTC
11 . TRBJ1-5 . TRBV20-1 CSARGRASQHF TGCAGTGCTAGAGGGCGGGCTTCCCAGCATTTT
14 TRBD1 TRBJ2-7 . TRBV11-3 CASSGDSFSYEQYF TGTGCCAGCAGCGGGGACAGCTTCTCCTACGAGCAGTACTTC
16 TRBD1 TRBJ2-6 . TRBV19 CASKGQGAPGANVLTF TGTGCCAGCAAGGGACAGGGGGCGCCTGGGGCCAACGTCCTGACTTTC
16 TRBD2 TRBJ2-1 . TRBV19 CASSGGVADSYNEQFF TGTGCCAGTAGCGGGGGGGTAGCGGACTCCTACAATGAGCAGTTCTTC
12 . TRBJ2-7 few TRBV28 CASSQKSYEQYF TGTGCCAGCAGTCAGAAGTCCTACGAGCAGTACTTC
16 . TRBJ1-2 few TRBV4-3 CASSQDRRDANRGYTF TGCGCCAGCAGCCAAGATAGGAGGGACGCTAATAGAGGCTACACCTTC
14 . TRBJ2-2 . TRBV25-1 CASSPAANTGELFF TGTGCCAGCAGTCCAGCGGCGAACACCGGGGAGCTGTTTTTT
13 TRBD2 TRBJ2-7 . TRBV11-3 CASSPFRGGEQYF TGTGCCAGCAGCCCCTTCCGCGGGGGCGAGCAGTACTTC
15 TRBD2 TRBJ2-1 . TRBV11-2 CASSRFREGPYEQFF TGTGCCAGCAGCCGATTTAGGGAGGGCCCCTATGAGCAGTTCTTC
15 TRBD2 TRBJ2-7 . TRBV4-3 CASSHQDGLDYEQYF TGCGCCAGCAGCCACCAAGACGGACTAGACTACGAGCAGTACTTC
14 . TRBJ2-7 . TRBV7-9 CASSGGPYYYEQYF TGTGCCAGCAGCGGTGGCCCCTACTACTACGAGCAGTACTTC
15 . TRBJ1-1 . TRBV28 CASSLQQRGSTEAFF TGTGCCAGCAGTTTACAACAACGGGGTTCGACTGAAGCTTTCTTT
16 . TRBJ2-5 . TRBV4-1 CASSLHQETRDETQYF TGCGCCAGCAGCCTACACCAGGAGACTAGAGATGAGACCCAGTACTTC
10 . TRBJ2-7 . TRBV20-1 CSSLFDEQYF TGCAGCTCACTCTTTGACGAGCAGTACTTC
14 TRBD2 TRBJ2-7 . TRBV5-1 CASASSGGYYEQYF TGCGCCAGCGCGTCTAGCGGGGGCTACTACGAGCAGTACTTC
16 TRBD2 TRBJ2-7 once TRBV23-1 CATTPWGGIFRYEQYF TGCGCCACCACCCCTTGGGGGGGGATATTCCGCTACGAGCAGTACTTC